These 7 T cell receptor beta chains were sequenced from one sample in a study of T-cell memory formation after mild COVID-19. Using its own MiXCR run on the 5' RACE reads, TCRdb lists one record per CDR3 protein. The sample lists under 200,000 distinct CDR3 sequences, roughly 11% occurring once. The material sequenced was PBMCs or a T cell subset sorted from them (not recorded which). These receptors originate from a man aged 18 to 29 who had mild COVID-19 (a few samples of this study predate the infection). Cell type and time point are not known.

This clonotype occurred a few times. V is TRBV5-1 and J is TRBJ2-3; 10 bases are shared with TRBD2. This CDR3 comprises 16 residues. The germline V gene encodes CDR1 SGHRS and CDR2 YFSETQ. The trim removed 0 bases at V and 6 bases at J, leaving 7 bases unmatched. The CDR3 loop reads CASSLAVAGGRDTQYF. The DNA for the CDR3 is TGCGCCAGCAGCTTGGCGGTAGCGGGGGGCCGGGATACGCAGTATTTT.

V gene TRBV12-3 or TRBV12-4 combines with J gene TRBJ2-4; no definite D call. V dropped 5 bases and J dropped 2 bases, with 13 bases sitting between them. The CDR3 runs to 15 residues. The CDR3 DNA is TGTGCCAGCAGTCCGGGTCTAGGGACCAAAAACATTCAGTACTTC. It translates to CASSPGLGTKNIQYF.

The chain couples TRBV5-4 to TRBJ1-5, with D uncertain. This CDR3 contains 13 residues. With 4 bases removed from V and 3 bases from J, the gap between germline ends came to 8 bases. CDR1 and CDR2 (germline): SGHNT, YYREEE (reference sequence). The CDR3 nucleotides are TGTGCCAGCAGCCCAGATACCAATCAGCCCCAGCATTTT. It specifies CASSPDTNQPQHF.

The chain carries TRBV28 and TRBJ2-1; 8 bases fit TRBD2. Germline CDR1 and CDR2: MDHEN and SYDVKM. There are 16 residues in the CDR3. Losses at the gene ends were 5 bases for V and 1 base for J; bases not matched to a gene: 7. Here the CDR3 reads CASSVTGGVSYNEQFF. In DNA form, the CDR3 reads TGTGCCAGCAGTGTCACGGGGGGGGTATCCTACAATGAGCAGTTCTTC. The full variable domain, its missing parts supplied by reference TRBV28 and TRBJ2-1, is DVKVTQSSRYLVKRTGEKVFLECVQDMDHENMFWYRQDPGLGLRLIYFSYDVKMKEKGDIPEGYSVSREKKERFSLILESASTNQTSMYLCASSVTGGVSYNEQFFGPGTRLTVL.

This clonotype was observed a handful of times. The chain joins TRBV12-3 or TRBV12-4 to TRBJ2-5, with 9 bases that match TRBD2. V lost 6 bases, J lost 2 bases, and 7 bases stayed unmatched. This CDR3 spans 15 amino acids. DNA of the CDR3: TGTGCCAGCAGAGTTAGCGGGGGAAATCAAGAGACCCAGTACTTC. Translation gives CASRVSGGNQETQYF.

The CDR3 nucleotides read TGTGCCAGCAGCGATCCGGGACAGCGGGAGACCCAGTACTTC. Translating gives CASSDPGQRETQYF. This sequence joins TRBV6-5 and TRBJ2-5, with 7 bases lining up with TRBD1. The CDR3 spans 14 residues. J lost 5 bases, V lost 6 bases, and 9 bases had no gene match. Germline values: CDR1 MNHEY, CDR2 SVGAGI.

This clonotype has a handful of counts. The CDR3 loop reads CASSIHGQATDTQYF. Written as DNA, the CDR3 is TGTGCCAGTAGTATTCATGGACAGGCCACAGATACGCAGTATTTT. The V gene is TRBV19, the J gene TRBJ2-3, with 7 bases aligning to TRBD1. Germline V gene sequence: CDR1 LNHDA, CDR2 SQIVND (reference sequence). With V trimmed by 3 bases and J by 2 bases, 5 bases remained unmatched. This CDR3 spans 15 amino acids.